These T cell receptor beta chains were read from a single sample in a study of blood T cell repertoires in COVID-19. Assay: immunoSEQ multiplex PCR; the TCRdb copy retains only in-frame clones and omits some. Seen here are under 400,000 clones, approximately 87% observed once, and the top ten hold under 3.5%. The specimen sequenced was peripheral blood. These receptors were obtained from a woman in her twenties or thirties with COVID-19, enrolled during active disease. Each CDR3 is given with its conserved first and last residue. The order of the fields is D gene, CDR3 length, V gene, J gene, clone size, CDR3 protein, CDR3 DNA. A D gene is named only where the DNA matches it firmly. A row's size may be missing; if present it is once, few, many or a size class.

>NA|17|TRBV11-2|TRBJ2-2|NA
CASSSFRREPVTGELFF
TGTGCCAGCAGCTCTTTCAGGAGGGAGCCGGTCACCGGGGAGCTGTTTTTT
>TRBD2|15|TRBV11-2|TRBJ2-3|once
CASSLGLADTDTQYF
TGTGCCAGCAGCTTAGGTCTAGCGGACACAGATACGCAGTATTTT
>TRBD2|16|TRBV9|TRBJ2-7|NA
CASSVEPGLAGSEQYF
TGTGCCAGCAGCGTCGAGCCGGGACTAGCGGGATCGGAGCAGTACTTC
>TRBD1|15|TRBV5-1|TRBJ2-5|NA
CASSRYTGGKETQYF
TGCGCCAGCAGCCGGTACACAGGGGGCAAGGAGACCCAGTACTTC
>TRBD1|19|TRBV7-6|TRBJ1-5|NA
CASSLAIIRTGWGNQPQHF
TGTGCCAGCAGCTTAGCCATAATAAGGACAGGGTGGGGCAATCAGCCCCAGCATTTT
>TRBD2|16|TRBV6-4|TRBJ2-2|few
CASSQLAGGDTGELFF
TGTGCCAGCAGTCAACTAGCGGGAGGGGACACCGGGGAGCTGTTTTTT
>TRBD2|14|TRBV3-1/TRBV3-2|TRBJ2-5|NA
CASSSTSGKGTQYF
TGTGCCAGCAGCTCTACTAGCGGGAAGGGGACCCAGTACTTC
>NA|15|TRBV19|TRBJ2-5|NA
CASSMPGHGQETQYF
TGTGCCAGTAGTATGCCTGGACATGGGCAAGAGACCCAGTACTTC
>NA|12|TRBV9|TRBJ1-2|NA
CASSVVSDGYTF
TGTGCCAGCAGCGTAGTCAGCGATGGCTACACCTTC
>TRBD1|14|TRBV30|TRBJ1-2|NA
CAWSSTGFRYGYTF
TGTGCCTGGAGTTCGACAGGGTTTCGGTATGGCTACACCTTC
>TRBD1|15|TRBV27|TRBJ1-2|NA
CASSPTDRVIGGYTF
TGTGCCAGCAGCCCTACCGACAGGGTAATCGGTGGCTACACCTTC
>TRBD2|18|TRBV4-2|TRBJ2-5|NA
CASSQATTSGGYQETQYF
TGTGCCAGCAGCCAAGCCACGACTAGCGGCGGATACCAAGAGACCCAGTACTTC